This T cell receptor (beta chain) is drawn from a study of T cells in Graves' hyperthyroidism and ophthalmopathy. This clonotype was seen at least ten times. The antigen remains undetermined. Uncontrolled infections, other autoimmune diseases, pregnancy or lactation led to exclusion of patients. Together with thyroid ultrasound, orbital computed tomography, serum thyroxine and TRAb, clinical symptoms were used for diagnoses. The source material, RNA transcripts, was used to amplify TCR beta CDR3 regions. First-round RT-PCR targeting the TCR CDR3 was performed with the HTBI primer set. In TCRdb, the multiplex PCR reads were re-called with MiXCR into one record per CDR3 protein. This sample has fewer than 550,000 distinct CDR3 sequences, with around a quarter found just once. Overall study findings and caveats: In the analysis, a 13 V-J model separated ophthalmopathy from stable hyperthyroidism.

The CDR3 runs to 17 residues. Trimming took 2 bases from V and 0 from J; bases not matched to a gene: 7. The V gene's germline CDR1 is MDHEN and CDR2 SYDVKM. The chain carries TRBV28 and TRBJ1-1, with 9 bases fitting TRBD1. Sequenced sample: blood. This receptor was identified in a woman between 25 and 40 years old with Graves' ophthalmopathy. CDR3 bases: TGTGCCAGCAGTTTAGGAGGACAGGGGACGATGAACACTGAAGCTTTCTTT. Translation: CASSLGGQGTMNTEAFF.